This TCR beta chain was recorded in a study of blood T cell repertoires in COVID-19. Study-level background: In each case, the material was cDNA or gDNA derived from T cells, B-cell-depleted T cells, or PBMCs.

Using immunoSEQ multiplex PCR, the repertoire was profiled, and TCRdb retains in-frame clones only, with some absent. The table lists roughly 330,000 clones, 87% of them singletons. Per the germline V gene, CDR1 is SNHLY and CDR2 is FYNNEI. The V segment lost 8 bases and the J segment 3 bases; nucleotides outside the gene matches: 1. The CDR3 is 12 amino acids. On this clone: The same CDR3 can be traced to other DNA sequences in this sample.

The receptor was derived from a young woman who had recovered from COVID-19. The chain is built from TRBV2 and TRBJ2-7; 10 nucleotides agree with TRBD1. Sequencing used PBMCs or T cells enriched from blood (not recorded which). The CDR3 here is CASRDRGYEQYF. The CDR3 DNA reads TGTGCCAGCCGGGACAGGGGCTACGAGCAGTACTTC.